Below are 13 T cell receptor beta chains sequenced from a single sample in a study of blood T cell repertoires in COVID-19. TCRdb keeps only in-frame clones here, not all; method: immunoSEQ multiplex PCR. The profile covers some 35,000 clones, with roughly 88% appearing a single time and more than 13% taken by the ten largest. Sequenced: peripheral blood. The receptors derive from a man in his sixties with active COVID-19.

V is TRBV5-5 and J is TRBJ2-3, with D tentatively TRBD1 (5 bases). The CDR3 loop spans 15 amino acids. The V end lost 1 base, the J end lost 4 bases, and 13 bases lay between the germline ends. CDR1 is SGHKS, CDR2 YYEKEE, per germline (reference sequence). CDR3 amino acids: CASSLMDTRADTQYF. CDR3 in DNA: TGTGCCAGCAGCTTGATGGACACACGCGCAGATACGCAGTATTTT.

The V and J genes are TRBV5-1 and TRBJ2-7; unclear D gene. Germline values: CDR1 SGHRS, CDR2 YFSETQ. V shed 0 bases and J shed 0 bases, with 13 bases lying between them. The CDR3 covers 16 residues. CDR3 coding DNA: TGCGCCAGCAGCTTGGCCATGACTCCCAGCTCCTACGAGCAGTACTTC. Its protein product is CASSLAMTPSSYEQYF.

This rearrangement joins TRBV2 to TRBJ2-7; D possibly corresponds to TRBD2 (7 bases). Trimming removed 7 bases from V and 2 bases from J, with 15 bases in between. The CDR3 runs to 14 residues. Germline assignment: CDR1 SNHLY and CDR2 FYNNEI. The CDR3 reads CASKGGGNTYEQYF. CDR3 DNA: TGTGCCAGCAAAGGGGGGGGGAATACCTACGAGCAGTACTTC.

J is TRBJ2-1 and V is TRBV7-2, with 13 bases lining up with TRBD2. This CDR3 contains 15 residues. After removal of 3 bases from V and 15 bases from J, the junction contained 11 bases not matched to a gene. CDR1 and CDR2 (germline): SGHTA, FQGNSA. CDR3 sequence reads: CASSFTGLAGDIRFF. The CDR3 DNA follows: TGTGCCAGCAGCTTTACCGGACTAGCGGGGGACATACGGTTCTTC.

This clone was counted between two and nine times. The chain uses TRBV6-5 and TRBJ1-1; 7 bases align to TRBD1. This CDR3 contains 13 residues. V trimming: 6 bases; J trimming: 1 base; junction bases outside the gene matches: 2. Germline-derived CDR1 and CDR2 are MNHEY and SVGAGI. The CDR3 is CASRRTGNTEAFF. The CDR3 nucleotides read TGTGCCAGCAGGCGGACAGGGAACACTGAAGCTTTCTTT.

The chain recombines TRBV11-3 with TRBJ1-1; D gene uncertain. Germline CDR1 SGHNT, CDR2 YENEEA. Deletions cut 1 base from V and 1 base from J, with 4 bases between. The CDR3 has 13 residues. This CDR3 is CASSLGRNTEAFF. The CDR3 coding sequence is TGTGCCAGCAGCTTAGGTCGGAACACTGAAGCTTTCTTT.

This clone was seen only a few times. The V and J genes are TRBV2 and TRBJ1-4; no clear D. Germline V CDR1 and CDR2: SNHLY, FYNNEI. Trimming removed 6 bases at V and 3 bases at J, with 11 bases between. The CDR3 sequence is 14 residues long. The CDR3 bases are TGTGCCAGCAGCTTACAGAACTCTAATGAAAAACTGTTTTTT. Its protein is CASSLQNSNEKLFF.

DNA for the CDR3: TGTGCCAGCAGCACAAACCAGGGTATCACCGGGGAGCTGTTTTTT. Protein: CASSTNQGITGELFF. This chain connects TRBV11-3 to TRBJ2-2; D may be TRBD1 (5 bases). The CDR3 is made up of 15 amino acids. Germline CDR1 is SGHNT and CDR2 is YENEEA. V lost 5 bases, J lost 4 bases, and 14 bases lay in between.

CDR3 amino acids: CASIPAWGRHTGELFF. For the CDR3, the DNA is TGTGCCAGCATCCCCGCCTGGGGGAGGCACACCGGGGAGCTGTTTTTT. The genes are TRBV5-6 and TRBJ2-2; D may be TRBD2 (6 bases). Trimming removed 6 bases at V and 3 bases at J, with 18 bases between. The CDR3 totals 16 residues. Germline CDR1 SGHDT, CDR2 YYEEEE.

This clone was counted a single time. The chain links TRBV5-1 to TRBJ2-3, with TRBD2 identical over 10 bases. The germline V gene has CDR1 SGHRS and CDR2 YFSETQ. The ends lost 6 bases at V and 5 bases at J; junction bases unmatched: 12. The CDR3 length is 16 residues. The CDR3 is CASNPHEASGGDTQYF. The CDR3 DNA sequence: TGCGCCAGCAACCCGCACGAGGCTAGCGGGGGAGATACGCAGTATTTT. Drawing the rest from reference TRBV5-1 and TRBJ2-3, the complete variable domain is KAGVTQTPRYLIKTRGQQVTLSCSPISGHRSVSWYQQTPGQGLQFLFEYFSETQRNKGNFPGRFSGRQFSNSRSEMNVSTLELGDSALYLCASNPHEASGGDTQYFGPGTRLTVL.

The V gene is TRBV29-1, the J gene TRBJ1-2; D might be TRBD1 (5 bases). The CDR3 extends over 11 amino acids. V dropped 3 bases and J dropped 7 bases, with 9 bases sitting between them. The germline V gene encodes CDR1 SQVTM and CDR2 ANQGSEA. The CDR3 sequence: CSVEGLGGYTF. The CDR3 DNA reads as TGCAGCGTTGAGGGGCTAGGTGGCTACACCTTC.

This clone has a single count. The chain has TRBV29-1 and TRBJ2-7; D gene ambiguous. V was trimmed by 4 bases and J by 6 bases, leaving 13 bases between them. This CDR3 region has 12 residues. CDR1 SQVTM and CDR2 ANQGSEA come from the germline V gene. CDR3 amino acids: CSVVYPPGEQYF. The CDR3, as DNA: TGCAGCGTTGTCTACCCACCTGGCGAGCAGTACTTC.

The chain is built from TRBV7-3 and TRBJ2-2; 10 positions agree with TRBD1. In germline, CDR1 is SGHTA, CDR2 FQGTGA. CDR3 length equals 15 residues. V lost 6 bases to trimming and J lost 5 bases; unmatched junction nucleotides: 6. The chain's CDR3 is CASSSDRGQTGELFF. CDR3 nucleotides: TGTGCCAGCAGTTCCGACAGGGGGCAAACCGGGGAGCTGTTTTTT.